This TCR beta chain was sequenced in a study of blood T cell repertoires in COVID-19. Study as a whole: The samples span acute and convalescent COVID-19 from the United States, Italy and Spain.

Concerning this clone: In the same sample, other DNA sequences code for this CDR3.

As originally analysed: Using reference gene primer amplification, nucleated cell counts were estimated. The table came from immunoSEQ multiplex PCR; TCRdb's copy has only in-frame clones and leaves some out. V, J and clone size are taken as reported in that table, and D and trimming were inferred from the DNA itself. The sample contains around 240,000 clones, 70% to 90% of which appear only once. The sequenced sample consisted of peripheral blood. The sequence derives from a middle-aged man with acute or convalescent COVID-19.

The CDR3 DNA sequence: TGCAGTGCCCCAAGGGGCACTGAAGCTTTCTTT. The encoded protein is CSAPRGTEAFF. V gene TRBV20-1 combines with J gene TRBJ1-1; D might be TRBD1 (5 bases). The V gene lost 6 bases and the J gene lost 4 bases, with 9 bases spanning the gap. This CDR3 contains 11 residues. CDR1 and CDR2 from the germline V gene are DFQATT and SNEGSKA (reference sequence).